The entry below gives a single T cell receptor beta chain sequence along with its context. Antigen unknown. The record originates from a study of T cell clonotyping in hematopoietic cell transplantation. Broader study findings: Graft donor and pretransplant recipient Inverse Simpson Index values predicted broader posttransplant TCR diversity. No sorting was done, leaving CD4 and CD8 contributions mixed. Few recipient clonotypes overlapped donors; over 97% were de novo at given depth.

V was cut by 4 bases and J by 4 bases, with 12 bases left in between. CDR3 length: 14 amino acids. Germline V gives CDR1 SGHRS, CDR2 YFSETQ. Indicated time point: recipient sample about 28 days before transplant, after cytoreduction. TCRdb's copy holds only in-frame clones and misses some; the assay was immunoSEQ multiplex PCR. The table has roughly 24,000 clones, roughly 84% seen once; the top ten hold about 24%. The chain couples TRBV5-1 to TRBJ1-5, with a weak D call TRBD1 (5 bases). Material: peripheral blood mononuclear cells, obtained before stem cell transplant. This sequence originates from a woman aged 55-69 years with acute myeloid leukemia. Some clones in this sample may be carry-over from other donors' samples. The CDR3 protein is CASSAGTENQPQHF. The CDR3 coding sequence is TGCGCCAGCAGCGCCGGGACGGAAAATCAGCCCCAGCATTTT.